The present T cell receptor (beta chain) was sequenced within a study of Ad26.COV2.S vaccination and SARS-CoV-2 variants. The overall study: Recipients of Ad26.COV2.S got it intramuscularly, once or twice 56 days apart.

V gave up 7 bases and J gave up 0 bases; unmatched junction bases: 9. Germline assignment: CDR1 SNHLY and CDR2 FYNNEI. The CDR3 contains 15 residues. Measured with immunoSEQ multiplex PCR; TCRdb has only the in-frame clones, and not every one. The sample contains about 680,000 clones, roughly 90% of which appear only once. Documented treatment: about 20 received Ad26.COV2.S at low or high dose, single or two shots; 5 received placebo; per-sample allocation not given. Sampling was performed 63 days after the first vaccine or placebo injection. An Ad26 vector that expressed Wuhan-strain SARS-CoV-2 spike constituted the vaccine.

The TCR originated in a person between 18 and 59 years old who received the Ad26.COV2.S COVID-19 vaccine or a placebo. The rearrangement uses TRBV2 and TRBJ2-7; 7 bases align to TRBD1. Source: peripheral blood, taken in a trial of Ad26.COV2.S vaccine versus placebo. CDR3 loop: CASNVQGSTSYEQYF. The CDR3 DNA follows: TGTGCCAGCAACGTACAGGGGTCGACCTCCTACGAGCAGTACTTC.